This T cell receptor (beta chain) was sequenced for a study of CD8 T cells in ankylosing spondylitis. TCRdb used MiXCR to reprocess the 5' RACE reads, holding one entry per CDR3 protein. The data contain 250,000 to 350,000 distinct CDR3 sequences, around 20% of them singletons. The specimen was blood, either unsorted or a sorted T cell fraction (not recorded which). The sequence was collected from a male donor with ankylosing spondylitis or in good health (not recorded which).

The CDR3 sequence is CASGLTLLGGGTDTQYF. For the CDR3, the DNA is TGTGCTAGTGGTTTAACCCTCCTAGGAGGGGGCACAGATACGCAGTATTTT. V gene TRBV12-5 combines with J gene TRBJ2-3, with D possibly matching TRBD2 (6 bases). V was clipped by 3 bases and J by 1 base, with 17 bases between them. Germline CDR1 and CDR2: LGHNT and FRNRAP. The length of the CDR3 is 17 residues.